A single sample is the source of the 9 T cell receptor beta chains below, sequenced in a study of graft-versus-host responses after intestinal transplantation. Measured with immunoSEQ multiplex PCR; TCRdb has only the in-frame clones, and not every one. In the table there are about 120,000 clones, about nine tenths of which are singletons. These TCRs are of unknown antigen specificity. The specimen was unstimulated CD4+ T cells sorted from spleen or lymph node cells, collected before intestinal transplant. Receptor source: a human donor who received an intestinal transplant.

The CDR3 DNA reads as TGTGCCTGGAGGAGCGGGCCCCAAGAGACCCAGTACTTC. This gives the protein CAWRSGPQETQYF. This rearrangement joins TRBV30 to TRBJ2-5; possible D gene TRBD2, 6 bases. Deletions cut 3 bases from V and 1 base from J, with 9 bases between. Germline V gives CDR1 GTSNPN, CDR2 SVGIG (reference sequence). The CDR3 has 13 residues.

V is TRBV30 and J is TRBJ2-2, with D maybe TRBD1 (6 bases). The CDR3 covers 15 residues. V was trimmed by 0 bases and J by 2 bases, leaving 10 bases between them. Germline CDR1 is GTSNPN and CDR2 is SVGIG (reference sequence). This chain's CDR3 is CAWSVPGVNTGELFF. The CDR3 DNA sequence: TGTGCCTGGAGTGTACCAGGGGTCAACACCGGGGAGCTGTTTTTT. Full variable domain (outside the CDR3, taken from reference TRBV30 and TRBJ2-2): SQTIHQWPATLVQPVGSPLSLECTVEGTSNPNLYWYRQAAGRGLQLLFYSVGIGQISSEVPQNLSASRPQDRQFILSSKKLLLSDSGFYLCAWSVPGVNTGELFFGEGSRLTVL.

This clone was counted once. The rearrangement links TRBV28 to TRBJ2-3, with TRBD2 matching 9 bases. This CDR3 comprises 16 residues. Germline V gene lookup returns CDR1 MDHEN and CDR2 SYDVKM. After removal of 5 bases from V and 2 bases from J, the junction contained 8 bases not matched to a gene. The CDR3: CASSGVVAGDTDTQYF. The CDR3, as DNA: TGTGCCAGCAGTGGCGTAGTAGCGGGGGACACAGATACGCAGTATTTT.

The V call is TRBV11-2, the J call TRBJ1-5; 7 positions agree with TRBD1. In germline, CDR1 is SGHAT, CDR2 FQNNGV. This CDR3 is 15 amino acids long. V lost 4 bases, J lost 0 bases, and 3 bases stayed unmatched. DNA of the CDR3: TGTGCCAGCAGCTCGACAGGGTCTAGCAATCAGCCCCAGCATTTT. Translating it yields CASSSTGSSNQPQHF.

This clone was detected once. The chain recombines TRBV19 with TRBJ1-5, with TRBD1 matching 7 bases. V dropped 5 bases and J dropped 5; count of bases not matched to a gene: 3. The CDR3 is made up of 13 amino acids. The germline V gene encodes CDR1 LNHDA and CDR2 SQIVND (reference sequence). CDR3 DNA: TGTGCCAGTAGTCGGGACAGAGATCAGCCCCAGCATTTT. Amino acids: CASSRDRDQPQHF.

This sequence joins TRBV13 and TRBJ1-2, with D possibly matching TRBD1 (6 bases). Deletions cut 6 bases from V and 0 bases from J, with 14 bases between. The germline V gene has CDR1 PRHDT and CDR2 FYEKMQ (reference sequence). The CDR3 contains 15 residues. CDR3 loop: CASSPRQAPNYGYTF. CDR3 coding DNA: TGTGCCAGCAGTCCAAGACAGGCTCCTAACTATGGCTACACCTTC.

The CDR3 DNA follows: TGTGCCAGTAGCGCAGCGGGGAGCTCCTACAATGAGCAGTTCTTC. Its protein is CASSAAGSSYNEQFF. The rearrangement uses TRBV19 and TRBJ2-1; 7 positions match TRBD2. V dropped 6 bases and J dropped 0; count of bases not matched to a gene: 5. This CDR3 has 15 residues. Germline assignment: CDR1 LNHDA and CDR2 SQIVND (reference sequence).

This clone was seen only once. The gene calls are TRBV6-1 and TRBJ2-1; a possible D gene is TRBD2 (6 bases). V was trimmed by 0 bases and J by 9 bases, leaving 15 bases between them. In germline, CDR1 is MNHNS, CDR2 SASEGT. The CDR3 runs to 15 residues. CDR3 nucleotide sequence: TGTGCCAGCAGTGAAGCATTGGGGGAGGTGGGTGAGCAGTTCTTC. Encoded protein: CASSEALGEVGEQFF.

The chain carries TRBV7-2 and TRBJ2-6; unclear D gene. Trimming cost V 6 bases and J 1 base, with 10 bases left between them. The CDR3 length is 15 residues. Germline CDR1 is SGHTA and CDR2 is FQGNSA. CDR3 in DNA: TGTGCCAGCAGATTTAGTTTTTCTGGGGCCAACGTCCTGACTTTC. It specifies CASRFSFSGANVLTF.